This entry concerns a single T cell receptor (beta chain). The antigen is undetermined. With V trimmed by 5 bases and J by 7 bases, 6 bases remained unmatched. Germline V gene data show CDR1 as SGHRS and CDR2 as YFSETQ. CDR3 length equals 15 residues. The data were taken from a study of cytomegalovirus exposure and HLA in healthy donors. Study-level points and caveats: Common viral pathogens (according to a later analysis) appeared linked to several of the most significant clusters. The authors listed 150 to 200 TCR beta chains as cytomegalovirus-associated. Earlier analysis looked at TCR beta V segments, and most were productive about 90% or about 30% of the time. Reports credit the classifier with highly specific, highly sensitive diagnosis of cytomegalovirus status.

The PCR employed 60 Vbeta primers together with 13 Jbeta primers. Method: immunoSEQ multiplex PCR; TCRdb's copy keeps in-frame clones and lacks some. The table lists 130,000 or so clones, over 75% of them singletons, with 1.5% in the top ten. The source material was PBMCs. The genes are TRBV5-1 and TRBJ1-6, with 10 bases matching TRBD1. The sequence was obtained from a woman younger than 35 in good health and CMV-seronegative. CDR3 loop: CASSPRGQGNSPLHF. CDR3 nucleotide sequence: TGCGCCAGCAGTCCCAGGGGACAGGGGAATTCACCCCTCCACTTT. The whole variable domain, remainder taken from reference TRBV5-1 and TRBJ1-6, is KAGVTQTPRYLIKTRGQQVTLSCSPISGHRSVSWYQQTPGQGLQFLFEYFSETQRNKGNFPGRFSGRQFSNSRSEMNVSTLELGDSALYLCASSPRGQGNSPLHFGNGTRLTVT.